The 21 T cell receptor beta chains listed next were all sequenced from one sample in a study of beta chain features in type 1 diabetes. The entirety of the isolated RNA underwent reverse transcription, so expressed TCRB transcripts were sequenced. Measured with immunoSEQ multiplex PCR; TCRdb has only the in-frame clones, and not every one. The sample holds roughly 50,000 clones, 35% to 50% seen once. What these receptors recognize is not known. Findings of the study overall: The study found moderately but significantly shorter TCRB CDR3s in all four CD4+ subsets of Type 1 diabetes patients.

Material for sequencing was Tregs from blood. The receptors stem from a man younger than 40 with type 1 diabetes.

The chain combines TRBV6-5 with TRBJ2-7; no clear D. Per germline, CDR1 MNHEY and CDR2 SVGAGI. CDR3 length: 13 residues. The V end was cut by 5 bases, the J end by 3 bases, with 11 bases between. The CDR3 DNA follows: TGTGCCAGCAGTGAAGAGCTCTTCTACGAGCAGTACTTC. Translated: CASSEELFYEQYF.

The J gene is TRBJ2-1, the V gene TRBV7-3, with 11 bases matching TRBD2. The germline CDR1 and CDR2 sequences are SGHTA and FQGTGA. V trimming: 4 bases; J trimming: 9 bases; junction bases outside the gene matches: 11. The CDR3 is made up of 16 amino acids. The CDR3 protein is CASSSTSGIGAGEQFF. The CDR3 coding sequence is TGTGCCAGCAGCTCGACTAGCGGGATAGGCGCCGGTGAGCAGTTCTTC. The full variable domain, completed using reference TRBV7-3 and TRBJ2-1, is GAGVSQTPSNKVTEKGKYVELRCDPISGHTALYWYRQSLGQGPEFLIYFQGTGAADDSGLPNDRFFAVRPEGSVSTLKIQRTERGDSAVYLCASSSTSGIGAGEQFFGPGTRLTVL.

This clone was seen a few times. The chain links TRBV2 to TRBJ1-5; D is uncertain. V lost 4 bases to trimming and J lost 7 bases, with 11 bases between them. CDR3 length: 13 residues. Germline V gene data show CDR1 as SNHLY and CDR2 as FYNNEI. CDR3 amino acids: CASSAGTEQPQHF. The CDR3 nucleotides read TGTGCCAGCAGTGCAGGAACTGAACAGCCCCAGCATTTT.

This CDR3 reads CASRAGQEKLFF. The DNA of the CDR3 is TGTGCCAGCAGGGCGGGACAGGAAAAACTGTTTTTT. The chain carries TRBV2 and TRBJ1-4, with 7 bases identical to TRBD1. CDR3 length equals 12 residues. The germline V gene has CDR1 SNHLY and CDR2 FYNNEI. With V trimmed by 6 bases and J by 8 bases, 3 bases remained unmatched.

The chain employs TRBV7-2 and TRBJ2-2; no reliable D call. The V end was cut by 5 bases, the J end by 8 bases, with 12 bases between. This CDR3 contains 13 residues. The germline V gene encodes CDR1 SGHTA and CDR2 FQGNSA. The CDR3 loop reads CASSPGPVGELFF. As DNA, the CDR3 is TGTGCCAGCAGCCCAGGCCCCGTGGGGGAGCTGTTTTTT. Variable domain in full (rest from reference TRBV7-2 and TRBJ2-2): GAGVSQSPSNKVTEKGKDVELRCDPISGHTALYWYRQSLGQGLEFLIYFQGNSAPDKSGLPSDRFSAERTGGSVSTLTIQRTQQEDSAVYLCASSPGPVGELFFGEGSRLTVL.

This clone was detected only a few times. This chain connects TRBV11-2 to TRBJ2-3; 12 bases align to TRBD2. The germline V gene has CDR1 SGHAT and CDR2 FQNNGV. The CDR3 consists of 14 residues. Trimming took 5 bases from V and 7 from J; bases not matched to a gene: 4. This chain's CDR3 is CASSRTSGMNTQYF. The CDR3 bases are TGTGCCAGCAGCCGGACTAGCGGGATGAATACGCAGTATTTT.

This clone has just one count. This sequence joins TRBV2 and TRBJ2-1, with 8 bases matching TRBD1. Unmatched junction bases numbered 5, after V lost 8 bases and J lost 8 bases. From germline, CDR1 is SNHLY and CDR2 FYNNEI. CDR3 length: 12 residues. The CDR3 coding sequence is TGTGCCAGCCTTGACAGGGGAGATGAGCAGTTCTTC. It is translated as CASLDRGDEQFF.

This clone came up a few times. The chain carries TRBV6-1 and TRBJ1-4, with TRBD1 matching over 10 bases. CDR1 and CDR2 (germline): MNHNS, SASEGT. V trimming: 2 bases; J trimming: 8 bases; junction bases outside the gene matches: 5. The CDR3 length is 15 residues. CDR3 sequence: CASSEPGQGQEKLFF. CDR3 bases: TGTGCCAGCAGTGAACCGGGACAGGGGCAAGAAAAACTGTTTTTT.

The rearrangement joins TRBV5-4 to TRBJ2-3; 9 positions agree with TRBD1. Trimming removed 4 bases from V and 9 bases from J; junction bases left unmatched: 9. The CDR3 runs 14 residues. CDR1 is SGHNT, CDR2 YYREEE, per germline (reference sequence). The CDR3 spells CASSLPGTGQTQYF. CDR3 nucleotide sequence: TGTGCCAGCAGCCTACCTGGGACAGGGCAAACGCAGTATTTT.

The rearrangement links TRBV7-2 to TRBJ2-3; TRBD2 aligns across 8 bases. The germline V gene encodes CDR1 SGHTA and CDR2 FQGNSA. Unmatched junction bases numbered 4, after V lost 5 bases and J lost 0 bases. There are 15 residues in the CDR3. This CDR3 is CASSLGRGSTDTQYF. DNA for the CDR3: TGTGCCAGCAGCCTCGGGAGGGGAAGCACAGATACGCAGTATTTT.

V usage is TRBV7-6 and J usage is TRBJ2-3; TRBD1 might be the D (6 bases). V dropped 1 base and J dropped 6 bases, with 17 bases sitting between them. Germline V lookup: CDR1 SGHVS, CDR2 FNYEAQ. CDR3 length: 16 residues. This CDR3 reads CASSLVTGLPSDTQYF. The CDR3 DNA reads TGTGCCAGCAGCTTAGTCACAGGGCTTCCCTCCGATACGCAGTATTTT.

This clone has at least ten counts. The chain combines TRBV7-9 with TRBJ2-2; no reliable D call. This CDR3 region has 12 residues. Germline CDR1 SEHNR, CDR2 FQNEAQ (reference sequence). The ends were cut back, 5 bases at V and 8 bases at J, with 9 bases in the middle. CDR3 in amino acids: CASSRTMGELFF. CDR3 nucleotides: TGTGCCAGCAGCCGAACAATGGGGGAGCTGTTTTTT.

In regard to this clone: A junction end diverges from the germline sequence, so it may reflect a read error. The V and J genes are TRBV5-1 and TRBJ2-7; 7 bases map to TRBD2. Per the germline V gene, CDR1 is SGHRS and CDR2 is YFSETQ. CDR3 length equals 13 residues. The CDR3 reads CASSLAGVHEQYF. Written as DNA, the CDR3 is TGTGCCAGCAGCTTGGCGGGGGTCCACGAGCAGTACTTC. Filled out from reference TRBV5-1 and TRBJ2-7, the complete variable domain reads KAGVTQTPRYLIKTRGQQVTLSCSPISGHRSVSWYQQTPGQGLQFLFEYFSETQRNKGNFPGRFSGRQFSNSRSEMNVSTLELGDSALYLCASSLAGVHEQYFGPGTRLTVT.

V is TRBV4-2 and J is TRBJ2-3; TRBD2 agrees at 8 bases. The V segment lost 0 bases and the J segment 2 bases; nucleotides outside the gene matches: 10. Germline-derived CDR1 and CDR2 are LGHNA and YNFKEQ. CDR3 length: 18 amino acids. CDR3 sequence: CASSQDSSAGGITDTQYF. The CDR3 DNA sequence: TGTGCCAGCAGCCAAGATTCATCCGCGGGAGGAATCACAGATACGCAGTATTTT.

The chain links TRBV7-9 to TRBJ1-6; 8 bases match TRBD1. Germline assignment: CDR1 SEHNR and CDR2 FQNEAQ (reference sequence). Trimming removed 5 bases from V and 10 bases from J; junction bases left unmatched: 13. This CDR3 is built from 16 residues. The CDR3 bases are TGTGCCAGCAGCCAGACCTGGACAGGGTTTGAGTCACCCCTCCACTTT. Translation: CASSQTWTGFESPLHF.

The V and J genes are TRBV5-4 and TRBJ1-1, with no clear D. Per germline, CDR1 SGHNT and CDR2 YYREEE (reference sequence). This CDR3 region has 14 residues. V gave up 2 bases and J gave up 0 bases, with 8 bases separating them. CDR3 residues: CASSFTTMNTEAFF. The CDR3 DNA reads TGTGCCAGCAGCTTCACTACCATGAACACTGAAGCTTTCTTT.

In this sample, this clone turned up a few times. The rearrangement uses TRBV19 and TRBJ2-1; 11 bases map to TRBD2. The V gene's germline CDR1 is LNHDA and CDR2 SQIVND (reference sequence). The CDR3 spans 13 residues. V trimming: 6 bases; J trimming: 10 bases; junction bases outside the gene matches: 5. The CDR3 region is CASSLAGGWEQFF. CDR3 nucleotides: TGTGCCAGTAGCCTAGCGGGAGGATGGGAGCAGTTCTTC. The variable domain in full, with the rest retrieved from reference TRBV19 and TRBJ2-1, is DGGITQSPKYLFRKEGQNVTLSCEQNLNHDAMYWYRQDPGQGLRLIYYSQIVNDFQKGDIAEGYSVSREKKESFPLTVTSAQKNPTAFYLCASSLAGGWEQFFGPGTRLTVL.

The CDR3 protein is CASSEDIYTEAFF. Here the CDR3 DNA reads TGTGCCAGTAGTGAGGACATATACACTGAAGCTTTCTTT. This chain links TRBV19 with TRBJ1-1; D may be TRBD1 (5 bases). Trimming took off 5 bases at V and 3 bases at J, with 10 bases between the two ends. The CDR3 sequence is 13 residues long. The germline gives CDR1 LNHDA, CDR2 SQIVND (reference sequence).

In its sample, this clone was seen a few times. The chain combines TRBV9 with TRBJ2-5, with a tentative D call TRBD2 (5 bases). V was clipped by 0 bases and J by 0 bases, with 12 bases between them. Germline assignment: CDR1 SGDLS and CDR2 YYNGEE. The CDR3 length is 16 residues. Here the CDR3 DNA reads TGTGCCAGCAGCGTAGGCGTGACGGGGTACCAAGAGACCCAGTACTTC. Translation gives CASSVGVTGYQETQYF. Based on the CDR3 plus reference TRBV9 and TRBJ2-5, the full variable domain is DSGVTQTPKHLITATGQRVTLRCSPRSGDLSVYWYQQSLDQGLQFLIQYYNGEERAKGNILERFSAQQFPDLHSELNLSSLELGDSALYFCASSVGVTGYQETQYFGPGTRLLVL.

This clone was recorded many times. The CDR3 loop is CASSSSGANVLTF. The CDR3 DNA follows: TGTGCCAGCAGCTCGTCTGGGGCCAACGTCCTGACTTTC. This chain connects TRBV7-9 to TRBJ2-6; no clear D gene. Trimming cost V 4 bases and J 1 base, with 2 bases left between them. Germline CDR1 reads SEHNR; CDR2 reads FQNEAQ (reference sequence). The CDR3 spans 13 residues.

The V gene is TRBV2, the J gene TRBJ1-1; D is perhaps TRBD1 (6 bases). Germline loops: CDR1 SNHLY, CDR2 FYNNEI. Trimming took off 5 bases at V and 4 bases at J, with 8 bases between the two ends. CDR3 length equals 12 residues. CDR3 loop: CASSKGVTEAFF. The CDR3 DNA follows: TGTGCCAGCAGTAAGGGGGTCACTGAAGCTTTCTTT.